This is a list of T cell receptor beta chains from one sample in a study of response to subunit inactivated influenza vaccine. TCRdb recomputed calls from the RT-PCR reads with MiXCR, one row per CDR3 protein. Found here are 200,000 to 300,000 distinct CDR3 sequences, about 12% of them singletons; the top ten hold approximately 8.4%. Sequenced here: non-naive T cells sorted from PBMCs, sampled about 14 days before vaccination. Receptors originate from a man aged 45-60 years who received an inactivated influenza vaccine. Both conserved end residues are part of each CDR3. The D gene is left open where the match is weak. Size values are once, few and many counts, or a class for expanded clones, and some rows have none.

>NA|NA|TRBV12-3/TRBV12-4|TRBJ1-1
TGTGCCAGCAGTGAACAGGGAGATGCCACTGAAGCTTTCTTT
CASSEQGDATEAFF
>many|TRBD2|TRBV4-3|TRBJ2-4
TGCGCCAGCAGCCAAGATGGTCGTAGGTCTGGGACTAGCGGGAGGTTGGCCAAAAACATTCAGTACTTC
CASSQDGRRSGTSGRLAKNIQYF
>NA|NA|TRBV6-6|TRBJ2-7
TGTGCCAGCAAGGCGTCAAACTCCTACGAGCAGTACTTC
CASKASNSYEQYF
>few|NA|TRBV6-2/TRBV6-3|TRBJ2-3
TGTGCCAGCAGTTCAGGGACCATTAGCACAGATACGCAGTATTTT
CASSSGTISTDTQYF
>NA|NA|TRBV5-1|TRBJ1-6
TGCGCCAGCAGCTCGGCTACGACAGGCGCCAATTCACCCCTCCACTTT
CASSSATTGANSPLHF
>many|NA|TRBV3-1|TRBJ2-6
TGTGCCAGCAGCGCCAGGGCCTACTCCTCTGGGGCCAACGTCCTGACTTTC
CASSARAYSSGANVLTF
>many|NA|TRBV7-2|TRBJ2-2
TGTGCCAGCAGCTTAACCGGGGGCACCGGGGAGCTGTTTTTT
CASSLTGGTGELFF
>many|NA|TRBV3-1|TRBJ2-3
TGTGCCAGCAGCCGACTAGTCGGGACAGATACGCAGTATTTT
CASSRLVGTDTQYF
>few|NA|TRBV5-1|TRBJ2-7
TGCGCCAGCAGCTTGAATTGGGGCCCCTACGAGCAGTACTTC
CASSLNWGPYEQYF
>NA|NA|TRBV5-5|TRBJ2-1
TGTGCCAGCAGTTGGCGGCAGTGGATGGAGGCAAATGAGCAGTTCTTC
CASSWRQWMEANEQFF
>NA|TRBD2|TRBV30|TRBJ2-3
TGTGCCTGGAGTGTGGCTAGCGGGTTCACAGATACGCAGTATTTT
CAWSVASGFTDTQYF
>few|NA|TRBV7-9|TRBJ2-1
TGTGCCAGCAGCTTAGACGCGGAACACAATGAGCAGTTCTTC
CASSLDAEHNEQFF